Detailed here is one T cell receptor beta chain. Its antigen is currently unknown. This sample stems from a study of blood T cells in healthy people across ages. Findings and limits, study-wide: TCR beta diversity was tightly associated with the proportion of naive T cells. Naive CD4+ cells and diversity were both higher in long-lived donors than in aged donors.

Per germline, CDR1 MNHEY and CDR2 SMNVEV (reference sequence). V was trimmed by 3 bases and J by 7 bases, leaving 18 bases between them. The CDR3 has 15 amino acids. Collection of 8.5 to 10 milliliters of peripheral blood was performed for each donor. Per individual sample, total RNA of at least 6 micrograms was extracted. It was with a sample-barcoded 5' primer and a J-beta primer mix that a second PCR of roughly 7 to 11 cycles was run. Using its own MiXCR run on the 5' RACE reads, TCRdb lists one record per CDR3 protein. The sample includes 1.5 million or so distinct CDR3 sequences, under 55% of them seen just once.

Input material: blood. This sequence originates from a woman younger than 35 in good health. The chain joins TRBV27 to TRBJ1-2; D unresolved. This CDR3 reads CASSLKRSFLGGYTF. In nucleotides, the CDR3 is TGTGCCAGCAGTTTGAAGAGGAGCTTCTTGGGTGGCTACACCTTC.